These 21 T cell receptor beta chains were all obtained from the same sample, sequenced in a study of T cells in Graves' hyperthyroidism and ophthalmopathy. TCR beta CDR3 regions were amplified from RNA transcripts. With the HTBI primer set, the TCR CDR3 went through a first round of RT-PCR. One entry per CDR3 protein, called by TCRdb with MiXCR from the multiplex PCR reads. The data hold some 140,000 distinct CDR3 sequences, with roughly 23% observed a single time. The sample taken for sequencing was blood. These receptors were obtained from a woman between 45 and 65 years old with Graves' hyperthyroidism that later progressed to Graves' ophthalmopathy.

V and J are TRBV27 and TRBJ1-1, with a possible D match to TRBD1 (5 bases). Trimming removed 8 bases from V and 1 base from J, with 23 bases in between. CDR1 and CDR2 (germline): MNHEY, SMNVEV (reference sequence). This CDR3 has 17 residues. The CDR3 loop is CASLPWGHGGRNTEAFF. DNA for the CDR3: TGTGCCAGCTTACCTTGGGGTCACGGGGGTCGGAACACTGAAGCTTTCTTT.

In its sample, this clonotype was seen a few times. The chain employs TRBV10-3 and TRBJ2-1, with no clear D. The CDR3 sequence is 11 residues long. Germline V gives CDR1 ENHRY, CDR2 SYGVKD. Trimming left V 7 bases short and J 9 bases short, with 10 bases between. CDR3 residues: CAITQAVEQFF. As DNA, the CDR3 is TGTGCCATCACGCAGGCGGTTGAGCAGTTCTTC.

The sample holds many counts of this clonotype. Here the CDR3 reads CASSPGGGRPSYEQYF. CDR3 nucleotides: TGTGCCAGCAGCCCCGGAGGAGGGAGGCCCTCCTACGAGCAGTACTTC. J is TRBJ2-7 and V is TRBV5-5; weak D call: TRBD2 (6 bases). The V end lost 4 bases, the J end lost 0 bases, and 17 bases lay between the germline ends. This CDR3 comprises 16 residues. CDR1 is SGHKS and CDR2 is YYEKEE in the germline V gene (reference sequence).

This clonotype was seen a handful of times. The chain links TRBV5-1 to TRBJ2-5; a weak D match, TRBD1 (6 bases). The CDR3 spans 13 residues. Trimming took 4 bases from V and 4 from J, leaving 11 bases between them. CDR1 and CDR2 from the germline V gene are SGHRS and YFSETQ. CDR3: CASSRQEAETQYF. The CDR3, as DNA: TGCGCCAGCAGCAGACAGGAGGCAGAGACCCAGTACTTC.

This clonotype was detected ten times or more. The rearrangement links TRBV6-1 to TRBJ2-7, with a possible D match to TRBD2 (5 bases). V lost 5 bases, J lost 2 bases, and 16 bases lay in between. This CDR3 has 15 amino acids. Germline V gives CDR1 MNHNS, CDR2 SASEGT. The DNA for the CDR3 is TGTGCCAGCAGTTCGAGCGGCCTCGGTGCCTACGAGCAGTACTTC. It specifies CASSSSGLGAYEQYF.

This chain uses TRBV28 with TRBJ2-2; D is perhaps TRBD2 (7 bases). Germline lookup yields CDR1 MDHEN and CDR2 SYDVKM. V lost 3 bases and J 4 bases, leaving 12 bases between the germline ends. The CDR3 extends over 15 amino acids. CDR3 in amino acids: CASSFGGRPTGELFF. CDR3 DNA sequence: TGTGCCAGCAGTTTCGGGGGGCGCCCCACCGGGGAGCTGTTTTTT.

There are a few counts of this clonotype. The V and J genes are TRBV12-3 or TRBV12-4 and TRBJ2-1, with D possibly TRBD2 on 5 matching bases. This CDR3 has 13 residues. V was trimmed by 7 bases and J by 3 bases, leaving 10 bases between them. DNA for the CDR3: TGTGCCAGCAATCGGGCGGGCTACAATGAGCAGTTCTTC. Translation: CASNRAGYNEQFF.

This clonotype was detected ten times or more. The V call is TRBV2, the J call TRBJ2-5, with 11 positions matching TRBD1. CDR3 length equals 15 residues. The V and J ends lost 6 bases and 4 bases, in that order; junction bases with no gene match: 7. Germline CDR1 SNHLY, CDR2 FYNNEI. The CDR3: CASRRGTGGGETQYF. The CDR3 coding sequence is TGTGCCAGCAGGAGGGGGACAGGGGGTGGAGAGACCCAGTACTTC.

This clonotype was detected many times. The chain uses TRBV7-9 and TRBJ2-2; 8 nucleotides align to TRBD2. Unmatched junction bases numbered 12, after V lost 4 bases and J lost 2 bases. The CDR3 totals 18 residues. CDR1 and CDR2 (germline): SEHNR, FQNEAQ (reference sequence). CDR3 loop: CASSSSRWSGRNTGELFF. CDR3 DNA: TGTGCCAGCAGCTCGTCTAGGTGGAGCGGGAGAAACACCGGGGAGCTGTTTTTT.

This clonotype was counted many times. The genes are TRBV14 and TRBJ2-7; the D is unclear. Trimming stripped 0 bases from V and 2 bases from J, with 8 bases between. Germline-derived CDR1 and CDR2 are SGHDN and FVKESK. The CDR3 covers 14 residues. The CDR3 region has the DNA TGTGCCAGCAGCCAAGAACCACGAGCCTACGAGCAGTACTTC. Translating gives CASSQEPRAYEQYF.

This clonotype was found many times. The chain is built from TRBV7-9 and TRBJ2-7; 7 bases match TRBD1. Trimming took 2 bases from V and 5 from J; bases not matched to a gene: 6. The CDR3 consists of 14 residues. From germline, CDR1 is SEHNR and CDR2 FQNEAQ (reference sequence). DNA of the CDR3: TGTGCCAGCAGCTTAAGTCAGGGGGTAGACGAGCAGTACTTC. It yields the protein CASSLSQGVDEQYF.

Only a few counts were recorded for this clonotype. The chain employs TRBV6-1 and TRBJ1-2; D remains unclear. CDR3 length equals 15 residues. The germline gives CDR1 MNHNS, CDR2 SASEGT. V was clipped by 0 bases and J by 8 bases, with 16 bases between them. The DNA for the CDR3 is TGTGCCAGCAGTGAAGCCGGGCCTATCTTCGCGGGCTACACCTTC. Protein sequence: CASSEAGPIFAGYTF.

This clonotype was seen many times. The CDR3 here is CSARGGFADTRSDSPLHF. The CDR3 DNA sequence: TGCAGTGCTAGGGGGGGGTTTGCCGACACCCGAAGCGATTCACCCCTCCACTTT. The gene calls are TRBV20-1 and TRBJ1-6; weak D call: TRBD1 (5 bases). V was trimmed by 3 bases and J by 8 bases, leaving 26 bases between them. Germline lookup yields CDR1 DFQATT and CDR2 SNEGSKA (reference sequence). CDR3 length: 18 amino acids.

In its sample, this clonotype was seen many times. This chain joins TRBV28 and TRBJ1-2; perhaps TRBD1 as D (6 bases). The germline CDR1 and CDR2 sequences are MDHEN and SYDVKM. V was pared by 2 bases and J by 5 bases, with 12 bases between. This CDR3 comprises 14 residues. The CDR3 sequence: CASSLLHGTYGYTF. As DNA, the CDR3 is TGTGCCAGCAGTTTACTCCATGGGACATATGGCTACACCTTC.

As for this clonotype: With a much larger clone just one base away, this may be a read error. The rearrangement joins TRBV6-5 to TRBJ1-1; the match to TRBD1 covers 10 bases. Germline trimming cut 2 bases from V and 7 bases from J; bases unmatched to any gene: 1. Germline V gene data show CDR1 as MNHEY and CDR2 as SVGAGI. This CDR3 comprises 13 residues. The DNA of the CDR3 is TGTGCCAGCAGTTACGGGACAGGGGTTGAAGCTTTCTTT. Translating it yields CASSYGTGVEAFF.

The rearrangement joins TRBV6-1 to TRBJ2-3; 7 nucleotides agree with TRBD1. CDR3 length: 16 amino acids. J gave up 0 bases and V 7 bases, and 10 bases lay outside the gene matches. In germline, CDR1 is MNHNS, CDR2 SASEGT. The CDR3 region has the DNA TGTGCCAGCACCCATCGACAGGGCGGAAGCACAGATACGCAGTATTTT. Its protein product is CASTHRQGGSTDTQYF.

The sample holds many counts of this clonotype. The chain uses TRBV20-1 and TRBJ2-1; 7 bases agree with TRBD2. CDR1 and CDR2 from the germline V gene are DFQATT and SNEGSKA (reference sequence). This CDR3 contains 16 residues. Trimming removed 0 bases from V and 6 bases from J; junction bases left unmatched: 11. The CDR3 region is CSARDPGGSSINEQFF. For the CDR3, the DNA is TGCAGTGCTAGAGATCCGGGCGGGAGTTCTATCAATGAGCAGTTCTTC.

The V call is TRBV6-2 or TRBV6-3, the J call TRBJ2-1; 9 bases fit TRBD1. The V segment lost 7 bases and the J segment 5 bases; nucleotides outside the gene matches: 6. This CDR3 comprises 14 residues. Germline V gene lookup returns CDR1 MNHEY and CDR2 SVGEGT. DNA for the CDR3: TGTGCCAGCAAGTCCGGGGACAGGGACAATGAGCAGTTCTTC. Translating it yields CASKSGDRDNEQFF.

The sample holds many counts of this clonotype. This chain connects TRBV3-1 to TRBJ2-4; possibly TRBD1 for D (6 bases). The CDR3 is made up of 13 amino acids. V was cut by 3 bases and J by 6 bases, with 9 bases left in between. Germline V gene sequence: CDR1 LGHDT, CDR2 YNNKEL (reference sequence). In DNA, the CDR3 is TGTGCCAGCAGCCAGGGGACACGAAACATTCAGTACTTC. Protein sequence: CASSQGTRNIQYF.

This clonotype was recorded many times. V is TRBV5-5 and J is TRBJ1-2; 10 bases match TRBD1. The CDR3 is 15 amino acids. Trimming removed 4 bases from V and 4 bases from J; junction bases left unmatched: 7. CDR1 and CDR2 (germline): SGHKS, YYEKEE (reference sequence). This CDR3 is CASSPRDRGSYGYTF. CDR3 in DNA: TGTGCCAGCAGCCCCCGGGACAGGGGTAGCTATGGCTACACCTTC.

The chain employs TRBV20-1 and TRBJ1-5, with D possibly being TRBD1 (6 bases). Germline lookup yields CDR1 DFQATT and CDR2 SNEGSKA (reference sequence). The CDR3 totals 14 residues. V lost 5 bases, J lost 11 bases, and 22 bases lay in between. CDR3 nucleotide sequence: TGCAGTGCTCTATTACAGGGAATTCAAGGGGCCCAGCATTTT. Translation gives CSALLQGIQGAQHF.